Below, 30 T cell receptor beta chains from the same sample are listed, as sequenced in a study of T cells after posttransplantation cyclophosphamide. Profiled with immunoSEQ multiplex PCR; TCRdb holds only in-frame clones, not every one. The sample contains 9,000 to 15,000 clones, about 80% of which appear only once. Methotrexate plus calcineurin inhibitor accompanied controls' myeloablative marrow transplants; sampling was 1 year later. The source material was PBMCs, sampled 350 to 400 days after allogeneic stem cell transplant with calcineurin inhibitor and methotrexate. The receptors shown here come from a male patient in his thirties who received an allogeneic stem cell transplant from an unrelated donor, was CMV-positive, and had acute GVHD only. Some T cells may have come from the graft donor.

This clone showed up just once. CDR3 loop: CASSELELSDTQYF. CDR3 sequence (DNA): TGTGCCAGCAGCGAGCTAGAGTTGTCGGATACGCAGTATTTT. J is TRBJ2-3 and V is TRBV7-3; D is ambiguous. In germline, CDR1 is SGHTA, CDR2 FQGTGA. The V end was cut by 5 bases, the J end by 6 bases, with 15 bases between. This CDR3 is 14 amino acids long.

The chain uses TRBV7-3 and TRBJ2-1; 7 nucleotides line up with TRBD2. This CDR3 is 14 amino acids long. Germline CDR1 and CDR2: SGHTA and FQGTGA. The trim removed 2 bases at V and 2 bases at J, leaving 0 bases unmatched. This CDR3 reads CASSLAGAYNEQFF. CDR3 nucleotide sequence: TGTGCCAGCAGCTTAGCGGGGGCCTACAATGAGCAGTTCTTC.

This clone was detected once. This chain joins TRBV27 and TRBJ1-1; 8 nucleotides agree with TRBD1. The CDR3 totals 14 residues. Germline lookup yields CDR1 MNHEY and CDR2 SMNVEV (reference sequence). V was pared by 6 bases and J by 5 bases, with 8 bases of the junction left unmatched. This chain's CDR3 is CASSETGGGTEAFF. DNA of the CDR3: TGTGCCAGCAGCGAAACAGGGGGGGGAACTGAAGCTTTCTTT.

The J gene is TRBJ1-1, the V gene TRBV5-1; tentative D call: TRBD1 (5 bases). The germline V gene encodes CDR1 SGHRS and CDR2 YFSETQ. The V end was cut by 3 bases, the J end by 7 bases, with 13 bases between. The CDR3 extends over 13 amino acids. The CDR3 loop is CASSWGTDGEAFF. The DNA for the CDR3 is TGCGCCAGCAGCTGGGGGACTGACGGTGAAGCTTTCTTT.

The V gene is TRBV7-6, the J gene TRBJ1-6; TRBD1 agrees at 8 bases. V was pared by 5 bases and J by 10 bases, with 7 bases of the junction left unmatched. The CDR3 consists of 14 residues. Germline loops: CDR1 SGHVS, CDR2 FNYEAQ. The chain's CDR3 is CASSPDRVTSPLHF. The CDR3 coding sequence is TGTGCCAGCAGCCCGGACAGGGTGACATCACCCCTCCACTTT.

Here the CDR3 reads CASRLHGTTEQYF. DNA of the CDR3: TGTGCCAGCAGGTTGCACGGGACAACCGAGCAGTACTTC. The V and J genes are TRBV5-6 and TRBJ2-7, with D maybe TRBD1 (6 bases). Trimming removed 5 bases at V and 6 bases at J, with 15 bases between. This CDR3 has 13 amino acids. CDR1 SGHDT and CDR2 YYEEEE come from the germline V gene.

The genes are TRBV7-2 and TRBJ1-2; 10 bases are shared with TRBD1. The CDR3 extends over 15 amino acids. The junction had 9 bases not matched to a gene; V was cut back by 5 bases and J by 6 bases. Germline CDR1 is SGHTA and CDR2 is FQGNSA. The DNA of the CDR3 is TGTGCCAGCAGCAAATCCGGGACAGGGGTAAATGGCTACACCTTC. It specifies CASSKSGTGVNGYTF. Combining the CDR3 with reference TRBV7-2 and TRBJ1-2 gives the whole variable domain GAGVSQSPSNKVTEKGKDVELRCDPISGHTALYWYRQSLGQGLEFLIYFQGNSAPDKSGLPSDRFSAERTGGSVSTLTIQRTQQEDSAVYLCASSKSGTGVNGYTFGSGTRLTVV.

This chain uses TRBV6-1 with TRBJ1-1; TRBD1 might be the D (6 bases). V was clipped by 2 bases and J by 1 base, with 8 bases between them. The CDR3 extends over 14 amino acids. Germline V lookup: CDR1 MNHNS, CDR2 SASEGT. The CDR3 nucleotides read TGTGCCAGCAGTGAACTCAGGGGGAACACTGAAGCTTTCTTT. Amino acid sequence: CASSELRGNTEAFF.

This clone came up once. The chain is built from TRBV6-1 and TRBJ1-5; 7 bases match TRBD1. This CDR3 has 13 amino acids. Germline V gene data show CDR1 as MNHNS and CDR2 as SASEGT. Unmatched junction bases numbered 5, after V lost 6 bases and J lost 6 bases. CDR3 sequence reads: CASSTGEIQPQHF. Written as DNA, the CDR3 is TGTGCCAGCAGCACAGGGGAGATTCAGCCCCAGCATTTT.

This chain connects TRBV7-8 to TRBJ2-7; 7 bases are shared with TRBD2. The V and J ends lost 0 bases and 5 bases, in that order; junction bases with no gene match: 10. Germline V gene data show CDR1 as SGHVS and CDR2 as FQNEAQ. This CDR3 is built from 16 residues. The CDR3 DNA follows: TGTGCCAGCAGCTTAGCGCGGGGCGGGAGAGCGCACGAGCAGTACTTC. This encodes CASSLARGGRAHEQYF.

The CDR3 DNA is TGTGCCAGCTCACCAACTTGGGAGCAGTACTTC. Protein product: CASSPTWEQYF. This chain uses TRBV18 with TRBJ2-7; no firm D call. V lost 2 bases, J lost 7 bases, and 6 bases lay in between. CDR3 length: 11 residues. The V gene's germline CDR1 is KGHSH and CDR2 LQKENI.

The chain uses TRBV6-4 and TRBJ2-1, with 11 nucleotides matching TRBD2. V lost 0 bases and J lost 6; bases outside the gene matches: 1. CDR3 size: 15 residues. Germline values: CDR1 MRHNA, CDR2 SNTAGT. This CDR3 is CASSDSSGGANEQFF. The CDR3 nucleotides are TGTGCCAGCAGTGACTCTAGCGGGGGGGCCAATGAGCAGTTCTTC.

This clone has just a few counts. The rearrangement links TRBV10-1 to TRBJ1-1; D gene unclear. Germline V CDR1 and CDR2: WNHNN, SYGVQD (reference sequence). The CDR3 covers 14 residues. V lost 3 bases to trimming and J lost 1 base, with 9 bases between them. CDR3 DNA: TGCGCCAGCAGTGAAATCCGGGGGAACACTGAAGCTTTCTTT. Its translation is CASSEIRGNTEAFF.

CDR3 amino acids: CASSLGPGLAGNEQYF. In DNA, the CDR3 is TGTGCCAGCAGCTTAGGCCCGGGACTAGCGGGAAACGAGCAGTACTTC. V and J are TRBV13 and TRBJ2-7, with TRBD2 matching 13 bases. The CDR3 is made up of 16 amino acids. Trimming took 0 bases from V and 5 from J; bases not matched to a gene: 4. Germline lookup yields CDR1 PRHDT and CDR2 FYEKMQ (reference sequence). Supplemented by reference TRBV13 and TRBJ2-7, the full variable domain reads AAGVIQSPRHLIKEKRETATLKCYPIPRHDTVYWYQQGPGQDPQFLISFYEKMQSDKGSIPDRFSAQQFSDYHSELNMSSLELGDSALYFCASSLGPGLAGNEQYFGPGTRLTVT.

This sequence joins TRBV4-3 and TRBJ2-2; 9 bases fit TRBD1. The length of the CDR3 is 15 residues. The V segment lost 4 bases and the J segment 5 bases; nucleotides outside the gene matches: 5. Germline CDR1 LGHNA, CDR2 YSLEER. CDR3 residues: CASSLGQGSTGELFF. Written as DNA, the CDR3 is TGCGCCAGCAGCCTAGGACAGGGGAGTACCGGGGAGCTGTTTTTT.

The chain recombines TRBV13 with TRBJ2-7; 8 bases agree with TRBD1. V trimming: 4 bases; J trimming: 2 bases; junction bases outside the gene matches: 13. Germline CDR1 PRHDT, CDR2 FYEKMQ (reference sequence). This CDR3 has 17 residues. Here the CDR3 DNA reads TGTGCCAGCAGCTCTAGGATTTTACAGGGGGACCCCTACGAGCAGTACTTC. This translates into CASSSRILQGDPYEQYF.

The chain has TRBV5-1 and TRBJ2-2, with TRBD1 identical over 7 bases. Trimming took 7 bases from V and 2 from J; bases not matched to a gene: 11. Looked up from germline, CDR1 is SGHRS and CDR2 is YFSETQ. The CDR3 length is 16 residues. This CDR3 reads CASGEAGTANTGELFF. CDR3 coding DNA: TGCGCCAGCGGTGAGGCTGGGACAGCAAACACCGGGGAGCTGTTTTTT.

This clone has only one observation. The chain has TRBV7-9 and TRBJ1-1; D is unresolved. V shed 5 bases and J shed 1 base, with 2 bases lying between them. The germline CDR1 and CDR2 sequences are SEHNR and FQNEAQ (reference sequence). The CDR3 length is 11 residues. CDR3 amino acids: CASSQNTEAFF. In DNA form, the CDR3 reads TGTGCCAGCAGCCAGAACACTGAAGCTTTCTTT.

The CDR3 here is CAVHAGGNTIYF. CDR3 DNA: TGTGCCGTGCATGCAGGGGGGAACACCATATATTTT. The V call is TRBV6-5, the J call TRBJ1-3; TRBD1 aligns across 7 bases. The germline CDR1 and CDR2 sequences are MNHEY and SVGAGI. The ends lost 11 bases at V and 7 bases at J; junction bases unmatched: 8. The CDR3 is 12 residues long.

The rearrangement joins TRBV5-6 to TRBJ2-7, with D perhaps matching TRBD2 (5 bases). Germline CDR1 and CDR2: SGHDT and YYEEEE. This CDR3 is built from 12 residues. Trimming took 1 base from V and 5 from J, leaving 7 bases between them. The CDR3 sequence is CASSLTRDEQYF. Written as DNA, the CDR3 is TGTGCCAGCAGCTTGACTAGGGACGAGCAGTACTTC.

This rearrangement joins TRBV5-1 to TRBJ1-6; the match to TRBD1 covers 12 bases. The CDR3 is made up of 15 amino acids. CDR1 and CDR2 from the germline V gene are SGHRS and YFSETQ. V shed 4 bases, J shed 10 bases, and the junction held 6 bases outside the gene matches. The CDR3 reads CASSGPGQGASPLHF. CDR3 sequence (DNA): TGCGCCAGCAGCGGCCCGGGACAGGGGGCCTCACCCCTCCACTTT.

V usage is TRBV2 and J usage is TRBJ2-5, with D perhaps matching TRBD2 (7 bases). The J call may be incorrect, as the DNA end agrees better with TRBJ2-7. The CDR3 extends over 15 amino acids. CDR1 is SNHLY and CDR2 is FYNNEI in the germline V gene. The CDR3 DNA reads as TGTGCCAGCGGTGTCTCGGGGGGCAATCCCTACGAGCAGTACTTC. This translates into CASGVSGGNPYEQYF.

The V gene is TRBV5-6, the J gene TRBJ2-7; no clear D. V was trimmed by 1 base and J by 3 bases, leaving 5 bases between them. This CDR3 region has 12 residues. CDR1 SGHDT and CDR2 YYEEEE come from the germline V gene. The CDR3 protein is CASSLRSYEQYF. The CDR3 region has the DNA TGTGCCAGCAGCTTGAGGAGCTACGAGCAGTACTTC.

The gene calls are TRBV18 and TRBJ1-5; the D gene is possibly TRBD1 (5 bases). The CDR3 length is 15 residues. In germline, CDR1 is KGHSH, CDR2 LQKENI. V lost 4 bases and J 2 bases, leaving 12 bases between the germline ends. This chain's CDR3 is CASSQDSGGNQPQHF. The CDR3 region has the DNA TGTGCCAGCTCACAGGACTCGGGGGGCAATCAGCCCCAGCATTTT.

The V gene is TRBV5-4, the J gene TRBJ2-7; 7 nucleotides line up with TRBD1. This CDR3 has 20 residues. CDR1 is SGHNT, CDR2 YYREEE, per germline (reference sequence). V was clipped by 0 bases and J by 3 bases; unmatched bases: 21. The CDR3 protein is CASSLAVRGRKASVDYEQYF. In nucleotides, the CDR3 is TGTGCCAGCAGCTTGGCCGTAAGGGGGCGAAAGGCCTCCGTAGACTACGAGCAGTACTTC.

The chain carries TRBV14 and TRBJ2-1; 8 bases map to TRBD2. The CDR3 runs to 17 residues. From germline, CDR1 is SGHDN and CDR2 FVKESK. V lost 2 bases and J lost 8; bases outside the gene matches: 14. Here the CDR3 reads CASSQNPAGVLFDEQFF. CDR3 DNA: TGTGCCAGCAGCCAAAATCCAGCGGGAGTTCTATTCGATGAGCAGTTCTTC.

The rearrangement joins TRBV18 to TRBJ2-1; tentative D call: TRBD1 (5 bases). The V end was cut by 6 bases, the J end by 0 bases, with 9 bases between. This CDR3 has 14 amino acids. The germline CDR1 and CDR2 sequences are KGHSH and LQKENI. The CDR3 coding sequence is TGTGCCAGCTCGGACAAGAGCTCCTACAATGAGCAGTTCTTC. The encoded protein is CASSDKSSYNEQFF.

V gene TRBV19 combines with J gene TRBJ2-7; possible D gene TRBD1, 5 bases. Germline values: CDR1 LNHDA, CDR2 SQIVND (reference sequence). This CDR3 contains 16 residues. Trimming removed 0 bases at V and 4 bases at J, with 16 bases between. The CDR3 region has the DNA TGTGCCAGTAGTATAGATCCGAGGCCAGGGCTTTACGAGCAGTACTTC. Its translation: CASSIDPRPGLYEQYF.

J is TRBJ1-5 and V is TRBV5-6; TRBD1 aligns across 9 bases. Germline V gene sequence: CDR1 SGHDT, CDR2 YYEEEE. This CDR3 region has 15 residues. Trimming cost V 4 bases and J 2 bases; bases outside gene matches: 4. The CDR3 loop is CASSADRGGNQPQHF. CDR3 in DNA: TGTGCCAGCAGCGCGGACAGGGGCGGCAATCAGCCCCAGCATTTT.

V is TRBV6-6 and J is TRBJ2-7; 10 bases agree with TRBD1. Germline V gives CDR1 MNHNY, CDR2 SVGAGI (reference sequence). The ends lost 7 bases at V and 0 bases at J; junction bases unmatched: 9. The CDR3 is 16 amino acids. CDR3 nucleotides: TGTGCCAGCACCAACCCGGGACAGGGGATCTCCTACGAGCAGTACTTC. The encoded protein is CASTNPGQGISYEQYF.